Included here is one T cell receptor beta chain sequence, with context. TCRdb's table, derived via immunoSEQ multiplex PCR, lists solely in-frame clones and lacks some. The sample carries 65,000 or so clones, 87% recorded once. Trimming left V 4 bases short and J 0 bases short, with 9 bases between. CDR1 and CDR2 from the germline V gene are LGHNA and YSLEER. The CDR3 length is 14 residues. This sample is drawn from a study of lymphopenia after photon versus proton radiotherapy. The rearrangement links TRBV4-3 to TRBJ1-2; the D gene is possibly TRBD1 (6 bases). The origin of this receptor is a man older than 75 with esophageal cancer. The material was peripheral blood, obtained from a patient treated with proton-based radiotherapy. DNA of the CDR3: TGCGCCAGCAGCCCCAGACAGGCTAACTATGGCTACACCTTC. It encodes CASSPRQANYGYTF.